Described below is a single TCR beta chain sequence and its context. These data belong to a study of blood T cell repertoires in COVID-19. Looking at the study overall: The United States, Italy and Spain provided the acute and convalescent COVID-19 samples. T cells, B-cell-depleted T cells, or PBMCs supplied cDNA or gDNA.

In the authors' workflow: Scientists estimated how many nucleated cells there were by amplifying reference gene primers. Using immunoSEQ multiplex PCR, the repertoire was profiled, and TCRdb retains in-frame clones only, with some absent. From that table come the V and J calls and clone size; the DNA was used to work out D and trimming. The sample includes about 68,000 clones, roughly 85% of them seen just once. Germline trimming cut 0 bases from V and 3 bases from J; bases unmatched to any gene: 4. The CDR3 totals 15 residues. Germline V gene data show CDR1 as SGHRS and CDR2 as YFSETQ. This sequence originates from a man over 45 with acute or convalescent COVID-19. The rearrangement links TRBV5-1 to TRBJ2-7; 9 nucleotides line up with TRBD1. Sequencing used peripheral blood. The CDR3 here is CASSLETGGLYEQYF. The CDR3 region has the DNA TGCGCCAGCAGCTTGGAAACAGGGGGCCTCTACGAGCAGTACTTC.